This entry lists 17 T cell receptor beta chains sequenced from one sample in a study of cytomegalovirus exposure and HLA in healthy donors. In the PCR, 60 Vbeta and 13 Jbeta primers were used. This table comes from immunoSEQ multiplex PCR, and its TCRdb copy is limited to in-frame clones, with some not included. The repertoire includes about 200,000 clones, roughly 85% of them detected once, and about 1.8% sits in the top ten. The specimen was PBMCs. The origin of the receptors is a young woman in good health and CMV-seronegative.

The rearrangement joins TRBV7-8 to TRBJ2-1; the match to TRBD2 covers 9 bases. Germline V lookup: CDR1 SGHVS, CDR2 FQNEAQ. CDR3 length equals 16 residues. With 2 bases clipped from V and 7 bases from J, the junction kept 9 bases outside the gene matches. The CDR3 spells CASSLRGGRAGNEQFF. Written as DNA, the CDR3 is TGTGCCAGCAGCTTACGCGGCGGGAGGGCCGGGAATGAGCAGTTCTTC.

The chain links TRBV15 to TRBJ2-7, with TRBD1 as a possible D gene (5 bases). The germline gives CDR1 LNHNV, CDR2 YYDKDF (reference sequence). V was clipped by 5 bases and J by 4 bases, with 12 bases between them. CDR3 length equals 13 residues. CDR3 in DNA: TGTGCCACCAGCTGGGGCAGAGATTACGAGCAGTACTTC. Amino acids: CATSWGRDYEQYF.

The genes are TRBV9 and TRBJ1-1; 12 bases fit TRBD1. The germline CDR1 and CDR2 sequences are SGDLS and YYNGEE. CDR3 size: 16 residues. The V gene end was trimmed by 0 bases and the J gene end by 12 bases; junction bases not matched to a gene: 12. The DNA for the CDR3 is TGTGCCAGCAGCGTAGAAGGGACAGGGGGCCCGGCCATCCCTTTCTTT. Encoded protein: CASSVEGTGGPAIPFF. Looking up the rest from reference TRBV9 and TRBJ1-1 gives the full variable domain: DSGVTQTPKHLITATGQRVTLRCSPRSGDLSVYWYQQSLDQGLQFLIQYYNGEERAKGNILERFSAQQFPDLHSELNLSSLELGDSALYFCASSVEGTGGPAIPFFGQGTRLTVV.

This chain connects TRBV11-2 to TRBJ2-7, with 7 bases aligning to TRBD1. This CDR3 spans 14 amino acids. CDR1 and CDR2 from the germline V gene are SGHAT and FQNNGV. The trim removed 5 bases at V and 2 bases at J, leaving 6 bases unmatched. CDR3 nucleotide sequence: TGTGCCAGCAGCGCTAGACAGGGTACCTACGAGCAGTACTTC. Protein product: CASSARQGTYEQYF.

The chain carries TRBV18 and TRBJ2-3, with D tentatively TRBD2 (6 bases). Per germline, CDR1 KGHSH and CDR2 LQKENI. The CDR3 sequence is 16 residues long. The V end was cut by 0 bases, the J end by 5 bases, with 15 bases between. The CDR3 sequence is CASSPPGTPSLDTQYF. CDR3 in DNA: TGTGCCAGCTCACCACCCGGGACTCCGTCGTTAGATACGCAGTATTTT.

The table lists this clone with a count of one. The DNA for the CDR3 is TGTGCCACCAGCCCCCGGACTAGCGGGTTCCAAGAGACCCAGTACTTC. Residues: CATSPRTSGFQETQYF. This sequence joins TRBV15 and TRBJ2-5, with 11 bases fitting TRBD2. V gave up 5 bases and J gave up 1 base; unmatched junction bases: 6. From germline, CDR1 is LNHNV and CDR2 YYDKDF (reference sequence). The CDR3 extends over 16 amino acids.

CDR3 loop: CASSQEGLANEQYF. The CDR3 region has the DNA TGTGCCAGCAGCCAAGAGGGACTAGCGAACGAGCAGTACTTC. This chain connects TRBV4-2 to TRBJ2-7; TRBD2 matches at 10 bases. This CDR3 contains 14 residues. Unmatched junction bases numbered 1, after V lost 0 bases and J lost 5 bases. CDR1 and CDR2 from the germline V gene are LGHNA and YNFKEQ.

The chain is built from TRBV28 and TRBJ1-2, with 7 bases identical to TRBD1. The CDR3 runs 14 residues. With 6 bases clipped from V and 2 bases from J, the junction kept 6 bases outside the gene matches. Germline CDR1 reads MDHEN; CDR2 reads SYDVKM. DNA of the CDR3: TGTGCCAGCAGGACCCCGACAGGGAACTATGGCTACACCTTC. Translation: CASRTPTGNYGYTF.

This clone has just a few counts. V is TRBV4-3 and J is TRBJ1-2; possible D gene TRBD1, 6 bases. Between the trimmed V and J ends, which lost 5 bases and 8 bases, there was a span of 24 bases. There are 16 residues in the CDR3. CDR1 and CDR2 (germline): LGHNA, YSLEER. This CDR3 is CASSVTEAGDPYGYTF. For the CDR3, the DNA is TGCGCCAGCAGCGTAACAGAGGCAGGGGATCCGTACGGCTACACCTTC.

The V gene is TRBV25-1, the J gene TRBJ2-7; D remains ambiguous. The CDR3 contains 14 residues. Germline lookup yields CDR1 MGHDK and CDR2 SYGVNS. Trimming cost V 0 bases and J 2 bases, with 8 bases left between them. CDR3 region: CASSEYSLPYEQYF. Written as DNA, the CDR3 is TGTGCCAGCAGTGAATACTCCCTCCCCTACGAGCAGTACTTC.

The CDR3 sequence is CASGTHYGYTF. The CDR3, as DNA: TGTGCCAGCGGTACCCACTATGGCTACACCTTC. The J gene is TRBJ1-2, the V gene TRBV19; D is unresolved. From germline, CDR1 is LNHDA and CDR2 SQIVND (reference sequence). CDR3 size: 11 residues. The V end was cut by 9 bases, the J end by 3 bases, with 8 bases between.

The V and J genes are TRBV28 and TRBJ2-1, with D perhaps TRBD2 (5 bases). V lost 3 bases and J 1 base, leaving 10 bases between the germline ends. The CDR3 is 15 amino acids. The V gene's germline CDR1 is MDHEN and CDR2 SYDVKM. For the CDR3, the DNA is TGTGCCAGCAGTTTCCGAGCGGATTCCTACAATGAGCAGTTCTTC. Protein product: CASSFRADSYNEQFF.

This clone was seen a few times. This chain links TRBV6-5 with TRBJ1-1; TRBD1 might be the D (6 bases). Germline V gives CDR1 MNHEY, CDR2 SVGAGI. V was clipped by 7 bases and J by 0 bases, with 12 bases between them. This CDR3 is 14 amino acids long. CDR3 nucleotides: TGTGCCAGCAAATTGACAGGACTGAACACTGAAGCTTTCTTT. This codes for CASKLTGLNTEAFF.

The chain is built from TRBV28 and TRBJ2-7, with 10 bases that match TRBD1. The CDR3 runs 14 residues. V lost 5 bases and J lost 5; bases outside the gene matches: 6. Germline values: CDR1 MDHEN, CDR2 SYDVKM. The CDR3 loop reads CASSRQGAWNEQYF. CDR3 nucleotide sequence: TGTGCCAGCAGTAGACAGGGGGCGTGGAACGAGCAGTACTTC.

V is TRBV28 and J is TRBJ1-4, with D uncertain. The CDR3 contains 16 residues. Trimming cost V 6 bases and J 4 bases, with 18 bases left between them. The germline gives CDR1 MDHEN, CDR2 SYDVKM. DNA of the CDR3: TGTGCCAGCAGGGGGAGGGTCCAGGCTTTTAATGAAAAACTGTTTTTT. Translation: CASRGRVQAFNEKLFF.

The CDR3 loop is CASSQMVGGRLFF. The CDR3 coding sequence is TGTGCCAGCAGCCAAATGGTCGGCGGGAGACTGTTCTTC. The chain combines TRBV14 with TRBJ2-1; 7 nucleotides match TRBD2. Per the germline V gene, CDR1 is SGHDN and CDR2 is FVKESK. J gave up 15 bases and V 2 bases, and 10 bases lay outside the gene matches. This CDR3 contains 13 residues. Full variable domain (missing parts from reference TRBV14 and TRBJ2-1): EAGVTQFPSHSVIEKGQTVTLRCDPISGHDNLYWYRRVMGKEIKFLLHFVKESKQDESGMPNNRFLAERTGGTYSTLKVQPAELEDSGVYFCASSQMVGGRLFFGPGTRLTVL.

This chain joins TRBV5-1 and TRBJ2-1, with 10 bases that match TRBD1. V dropped 2 bases and J dropped 5; count of bases not matched to a gene: 7. The germline V gene has CDR1 SGHRS and CDR2 YFSETQ. This CDR3 comprises 16 residues. Here the CDR3 DNA reads TGCGCCAGCAGCTTTGGGGACAGGGGACGGGACAATGAGCAGTTCTTC. It specifies CASSFGDRGRDNEQFF.